A selection of T cell receptor beta chains follows, all from one sample in a study of blood T cells in healthy people across ages. Each CDR3 protein is one row after TCRdb ran MiXCR on the 5' RACE reads. The sample lists more than 1,000,000 distinct CDR3 sequences; roughly 24% were seen once. This sample also appeared in a second study, on T cells of mothers and their children.

Sequences were obtained from blood. These receptors were collected from a girl aged 2-9 years in good health. Each CDR3 is given with its conserved first and last residue. D genes are given only for firm matches. Some rows have no size entry. The others give once, few or many, or a class for an expanded clone.

J gene | D gene | clone size | V gene | CDR3 protein | CDR3 DNA
TRBJ1-2 | TRBD1 | . | TRBV2 | CASSDNPGQGDSNYGYTF | TGTGCCAGCAGTGACAACCCGGGACAGGGCGATTCTAACTATGGCTACACCTTC
TRBJ1-1 | . | . | TRBV7-9 | CASSRTGFTEAFF | TGTGCCAGCAGCAGGACGGGGTTCACTGAAGCTTTCTTT
TRBJ2-7 | . | few | TRBV12-3/TRBV12-4 | CASSLHATYEQYF | TGTGCCAGCAGTTTACATGCAACCTACGAGCAGTACTTC
TRBJ2-2 | . | few | TRBV29-1 | CSVHRVLSGELFF | TGCAGCGTTCACAGGGTTCTTTCCGGGGAGCTGTTTTTT
TRBJ2-7 | . | . | TRBV28 | CASSLTGLDYEQYF | TGTGCCAGCAGTTTAACAGGTCTGGACTACGAGCAGTACTTC
TRBJ2-5 | TRBD2 | few | TRBV3-1 | CASRRGDSGAAGTQYF | TGTGCCAGCAGACGAGGCGATAGCGGGGCGGCGGGGACCCAGTACTTC
TRBJ1-1 | TRBD1 | . | TRBV3-1 | CASSNGQGGNTEAFF | TGTGCCAGCAGCAACGGACAGGGCGGGAACACTGAAGCTTTCTTT
TRBJ2-4 | TRBD2 | . | TRBV9 | CASSVTSGNIQYF | TGTGCCAGCAGCGTGACTAGCGGTAACATTCAGTACTTC
TRBJ1-4 | TRBD1 | few | TRBV20-1 | CSARFVGQGEKLFF | TGCAGTGCTAGATTCGTGGGACAGGGCGAAAAACTGTTTTTT
TRBJ2-7 | . | few | TRBV20-1 | CSAQEGVPYEQYF | TGCAGTGCCCAGGAGGGGGTCCCCTACGAGCAGTACTTC
TRBJ2-5 | . | few | TRBV9 | CASSVDLYTETQYF | TGTGCCAGCAGCGTAGACCTTTATACGGAGACCCAGTACTTC
TRBJ1-1 | . | few | TRBV6-2/TRBV6-3 | CASSYSIGLEGYTEAFF | TGTGCCAGCAGTTACTCGATCGGGCTCGAGGGGTACACTGAAGCTTTCTTT
TRBJ2-7 | . | . | TRBV29-1 | CSVASGLDSYEQYF | TGCAGCGTTGCATCTGGCTTGGACTCCTACGAGCAGTACTTC
TRBJ2-1 | . | . | TRBV29-1 | CSVASRLVRNEQFF | TGCAGCGTTGCGAGTCGGCTAGTTCGCAATGAGCAGTTCTTC
TRBJ2-7 | . | . | TRBV6-6 | CASTGNSYEQYF | TGTGCCAGCACCGGGAACTCCTACGAGCAGTACTTC
TRBJ2-5 | . | few | TRBV20-1 | CSASVSNQETQYF | TGCAGTGCTAGCGTATCTAACCAAGAGACCCAGTACTTC
TRBJ2-7 | TRBD1 | few | TRBV27 | CASSSTTGAYEQYF | TGTGCCAGCAGTTCAACGACAGGGGCCTACGAGCAGTACTTC
TRBJ2-7 | TRBD1 | once | TRBV7-2 | CASSLDRGPAEQYF | TGTGCCAGCAGCTTAGACAGGGGGCCTGCCGAGCAGTACTTC
TRBJ2-1 | TRBD2 | few | TRBV7-3 | CASSLTSGRYDEQFF | TGTGCCAGCAGCTTAACTAGCGGGAGATACGATGAGCAGTTCTTC
TRBJ1-1 | TRBD1 | few | TRBV6-6 | CASTVDREGTEAFF | TGTGCCAGCACTGTGGACAGGGAAGGCACTGAAGCTTTCTTT
TRBJ1-1 | . | . | TRBV11-3 | CASSLDGSRGDTEAFF | TGTGCCAGCAGCTTAGATGGCTCAAGAGGGGACACTGAAGCTTTCTTT
TRBJ2-7 | . | . | TRBV5-1 | CASREGGYEQYF | TGCGCCAGCAGGGAAGGGGGCTACGAGCAGTACTTC
TRBJ2-3 | TRBD2 | . | TRBV11-2 | CARRLAGETTQYF | TGTGCCAGACGGCTAGCGGGAGAAACTACGCAGTATTTT
TRBJ2-1 | TRBD2 | . | TRBV20-1 | CSARDLAEAPSNEQFF | TGCAGTGCTAGAGACCTAGCGGAGGCCCCTTCCAATGAGCAGTTCTTC